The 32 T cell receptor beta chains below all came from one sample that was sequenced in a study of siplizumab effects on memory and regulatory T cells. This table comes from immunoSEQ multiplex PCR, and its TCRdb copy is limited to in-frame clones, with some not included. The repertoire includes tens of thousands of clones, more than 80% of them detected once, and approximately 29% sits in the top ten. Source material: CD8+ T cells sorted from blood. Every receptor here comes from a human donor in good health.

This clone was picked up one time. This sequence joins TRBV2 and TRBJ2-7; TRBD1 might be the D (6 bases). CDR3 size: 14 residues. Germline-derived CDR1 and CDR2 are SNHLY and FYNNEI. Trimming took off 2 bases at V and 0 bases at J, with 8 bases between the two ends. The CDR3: CASSETGHSYEQYF. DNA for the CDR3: TGTGCCAGCAGTGAAACGGGACACTCCTACGAGCAGTACTTC.

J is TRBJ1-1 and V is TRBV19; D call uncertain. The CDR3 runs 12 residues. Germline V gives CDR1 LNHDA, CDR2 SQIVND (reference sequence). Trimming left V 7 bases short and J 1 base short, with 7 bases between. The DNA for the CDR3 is TGTGCCAGTAATATCGGGAACACTGAAGCTTTCTTT. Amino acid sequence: CASNIGNTEAFF.

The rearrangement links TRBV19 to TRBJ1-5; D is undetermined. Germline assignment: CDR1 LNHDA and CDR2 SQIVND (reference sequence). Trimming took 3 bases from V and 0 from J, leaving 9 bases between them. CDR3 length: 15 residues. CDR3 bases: TGTGCCAGTAGTATTGTGAGGTATAGCAATCAGCCCCAGCATTTT. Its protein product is CASSIVRYSNQPQHF.

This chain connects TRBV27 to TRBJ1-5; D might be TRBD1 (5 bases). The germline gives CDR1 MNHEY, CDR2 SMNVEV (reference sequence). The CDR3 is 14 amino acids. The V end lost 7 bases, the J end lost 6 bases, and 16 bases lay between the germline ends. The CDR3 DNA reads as TGTGCCAGCAATTTGCAGGGCCAAGGTCAGCCCCAGCATTTT. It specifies CASNLQGQGQPQHF.

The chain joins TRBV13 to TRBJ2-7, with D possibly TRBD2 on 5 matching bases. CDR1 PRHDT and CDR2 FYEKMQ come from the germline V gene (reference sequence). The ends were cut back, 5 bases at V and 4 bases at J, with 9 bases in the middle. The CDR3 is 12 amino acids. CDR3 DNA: TGTGCCAGCAGCGGGGAGAATTACGAGCAGTACTTC. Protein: CASSGENYEQYF.

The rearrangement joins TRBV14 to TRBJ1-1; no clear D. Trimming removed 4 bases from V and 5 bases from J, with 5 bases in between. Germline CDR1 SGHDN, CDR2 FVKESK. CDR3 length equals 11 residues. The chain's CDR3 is CASSLGTEAFF. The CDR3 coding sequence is TGTGCCAGCAGCCTGGGGACTGAAGCTTTCTTT. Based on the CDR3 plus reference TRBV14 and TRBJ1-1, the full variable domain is EAGVTQFPSHSVIEKGQTVTLRCDPISGHDNLYWYRRVMGKEIKFLLHFVKESKQDESGMPNNRFLAERTGGTYSTLKVQPAELEDSGVYFCASSLGTEAFFGQGTRLTVV.

The CDR3 reads CASSINRGRDEQFF. CDR3 bases: TGTGCCAGTAGTATAAACAGGGGCAGGGATGAGCAGTTCTTC. This chain connects TRBV19 to TRBJ2-1, with 7 bases fitting TRBD1. The length of the CDR3 is 14 residues. CDR1 and CDR2 (germline): LNHDA, SQIVND (reference sequence). Germline trimming cut 2 bases from V and 8 bases from J; bases unmatched to any gene: 6.

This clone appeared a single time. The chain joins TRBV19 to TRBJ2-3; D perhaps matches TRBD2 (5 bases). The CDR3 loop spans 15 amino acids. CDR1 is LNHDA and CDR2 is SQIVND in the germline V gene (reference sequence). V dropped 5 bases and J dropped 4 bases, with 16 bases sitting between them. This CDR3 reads CASSVQLALADTQYF. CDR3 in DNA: TGTGCCAGTAGTGTCCAGCTAGCACTCGCAGATACGCAGTATTTT.

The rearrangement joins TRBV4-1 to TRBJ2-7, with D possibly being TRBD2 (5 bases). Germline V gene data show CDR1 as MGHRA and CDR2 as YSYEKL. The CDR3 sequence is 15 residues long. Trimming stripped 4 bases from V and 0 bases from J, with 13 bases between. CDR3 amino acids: CASSLRTPLSYEQYF. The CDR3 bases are TGCGCCAGCAGCCTCCGGACTCCCCTCTCCTACGAGCAGTACTTC.

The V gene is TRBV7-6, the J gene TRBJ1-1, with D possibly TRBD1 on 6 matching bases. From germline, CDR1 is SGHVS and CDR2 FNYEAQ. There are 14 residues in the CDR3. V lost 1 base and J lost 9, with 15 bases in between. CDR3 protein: CASSLGPIGGQAFF. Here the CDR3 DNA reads TGTGCCAGCAGCTTAGGCCCTATAGGGGGGCAAGCTTTCTTT.

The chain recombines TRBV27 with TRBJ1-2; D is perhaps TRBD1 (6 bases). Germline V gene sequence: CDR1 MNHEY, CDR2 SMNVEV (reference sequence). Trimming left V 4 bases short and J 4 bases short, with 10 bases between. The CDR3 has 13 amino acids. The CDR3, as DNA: TGTGCCAGCAGTTACACAGGGATCTATGGCTACACCTTC. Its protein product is CASSYTGIYGYTF.

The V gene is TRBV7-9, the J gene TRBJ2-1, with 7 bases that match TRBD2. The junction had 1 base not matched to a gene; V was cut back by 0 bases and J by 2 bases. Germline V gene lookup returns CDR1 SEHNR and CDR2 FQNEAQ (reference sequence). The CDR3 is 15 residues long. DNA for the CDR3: TGTGCCAGCAGCTTAGCCGCGGGAGCCTACAATGAGCAGTTCTTC. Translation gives CASSLAAGAYNEQFF.

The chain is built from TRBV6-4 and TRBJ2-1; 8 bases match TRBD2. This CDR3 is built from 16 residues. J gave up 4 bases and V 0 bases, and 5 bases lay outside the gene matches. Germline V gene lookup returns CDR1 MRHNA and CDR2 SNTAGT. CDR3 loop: CASSDSESSGYNEQFF. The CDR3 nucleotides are TGTGCCAGCAGTGACTCTGAGTCTAGCGGGTACAATGAGCAGTTCTTC.

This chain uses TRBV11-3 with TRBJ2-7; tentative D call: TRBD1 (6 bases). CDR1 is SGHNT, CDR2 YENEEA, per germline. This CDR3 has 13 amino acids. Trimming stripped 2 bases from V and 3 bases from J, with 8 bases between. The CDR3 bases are TGTGCCAGCAGCTTAAGGGGACACTACGAGCAGTACTTC. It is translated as CASSLRGHYEQYF.

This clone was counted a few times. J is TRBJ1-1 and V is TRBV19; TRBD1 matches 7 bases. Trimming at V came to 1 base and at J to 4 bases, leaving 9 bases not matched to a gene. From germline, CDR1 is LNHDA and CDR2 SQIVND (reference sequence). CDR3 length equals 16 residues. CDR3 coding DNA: TGTGCCAGTAGTATAGCGGCAGGGGGACGGGGCACTGAAGCTTTCTTT. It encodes CASSIAAGGRGTEAFF.

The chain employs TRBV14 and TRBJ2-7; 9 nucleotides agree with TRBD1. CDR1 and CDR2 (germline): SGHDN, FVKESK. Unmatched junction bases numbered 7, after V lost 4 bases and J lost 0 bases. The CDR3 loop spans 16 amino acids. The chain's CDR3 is CASSRDGTGSSYEQYF. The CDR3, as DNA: TGTGCCAGCAGCCGAGACGGGACAGGGAGCTCCTACGAGCAGTACTTC.

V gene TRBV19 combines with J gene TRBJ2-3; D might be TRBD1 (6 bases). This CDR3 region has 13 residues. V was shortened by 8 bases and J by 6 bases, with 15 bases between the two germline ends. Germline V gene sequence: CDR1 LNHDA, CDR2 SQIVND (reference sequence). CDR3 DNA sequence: TGTGCCAGTTCGGGACATTCAAAGGATACGCAGTATTTT. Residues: CASSGHSKDTQYF. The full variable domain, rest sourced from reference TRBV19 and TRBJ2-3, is DGGITQSPKYLFRKEGQNVTLSCEQNLNHDAMYWYRQDPGQGLRLIYYSQIVNDFQKGDIAEGYSVSREKKESFPLTVTSAQKNPTAFYLCASSGHSKDTQYFGPGTRLTVL.

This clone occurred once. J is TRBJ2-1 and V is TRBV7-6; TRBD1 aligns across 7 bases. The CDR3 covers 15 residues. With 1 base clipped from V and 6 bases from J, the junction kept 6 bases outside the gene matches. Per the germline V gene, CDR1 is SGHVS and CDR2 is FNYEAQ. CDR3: CASSLGTGVVNEQFF. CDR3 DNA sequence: TGTGCCAGCAGCTTAGGTACAGGGGTGGTCAATGAGCAGTTCTTC.

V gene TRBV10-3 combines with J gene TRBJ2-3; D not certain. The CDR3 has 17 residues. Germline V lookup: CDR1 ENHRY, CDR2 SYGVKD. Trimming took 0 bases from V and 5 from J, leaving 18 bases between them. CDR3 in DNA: TGTGCCATCAGTGAGTCGACCGGCTTCAACCGAGGAGATACGCAGTATTTT. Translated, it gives CAISESTGFNRGDTQYF.

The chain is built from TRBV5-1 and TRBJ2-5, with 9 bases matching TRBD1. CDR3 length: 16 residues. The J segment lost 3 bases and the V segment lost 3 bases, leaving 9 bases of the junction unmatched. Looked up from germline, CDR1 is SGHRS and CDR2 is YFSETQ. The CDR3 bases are TGCGCCAGCAGCTCGGGGCCGGGACAGGGAAAAGAGACCCAGTACTTC. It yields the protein CASSSGPGQGKETQYF.

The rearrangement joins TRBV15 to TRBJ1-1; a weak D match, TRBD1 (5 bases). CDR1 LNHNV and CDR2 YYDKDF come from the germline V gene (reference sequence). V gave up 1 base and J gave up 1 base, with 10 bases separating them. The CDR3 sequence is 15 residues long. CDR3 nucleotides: TGTGCCACCAGCAGAGTTGGGGGGTGGAACACTGAAGCTTTCTTT. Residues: CATSRVGGWNTEAFF. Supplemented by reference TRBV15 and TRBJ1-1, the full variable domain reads DAMVIQNPRYQVTQFGKPVTLSCSQTLNHNVMYWYQQKSSQAPKLLFHYYDKDFNNEADTPDNFQSRRPNTSFCFLDIRSPGLGDTAMYLCATSRVGGWNTEAFFGQGTRLTVV.

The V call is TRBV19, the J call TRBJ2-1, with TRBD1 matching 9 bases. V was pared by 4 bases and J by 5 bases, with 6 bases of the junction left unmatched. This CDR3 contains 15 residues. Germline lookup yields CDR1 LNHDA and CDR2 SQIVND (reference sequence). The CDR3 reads CASSRNRGLNNEQFF. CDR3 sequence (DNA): TGTGCCAGTAGTAGAAACAGGGGGCTCAACAATGAGCAGTTCTTC.

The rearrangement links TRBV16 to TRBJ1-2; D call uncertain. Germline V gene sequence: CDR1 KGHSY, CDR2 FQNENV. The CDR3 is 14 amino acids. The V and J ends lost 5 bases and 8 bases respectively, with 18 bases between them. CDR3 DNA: TGTGCCAGCAGCGAATTTATCTCCGCCGGGGGCTACACCTTC. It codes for CASSEFISAGGYTF.

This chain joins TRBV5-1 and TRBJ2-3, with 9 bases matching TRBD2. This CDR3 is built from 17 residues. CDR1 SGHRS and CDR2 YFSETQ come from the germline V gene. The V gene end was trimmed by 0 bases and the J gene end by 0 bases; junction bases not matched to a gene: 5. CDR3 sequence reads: CASSLEGAGGSTDTQYF. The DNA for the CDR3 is TGCGCCAGCAGCTTGGAAGGGGCGGGAGGGAGCACAGATACGCAGTATTTT. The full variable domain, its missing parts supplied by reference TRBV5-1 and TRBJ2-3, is KAGVTQTPRYLIKTRGQQVTLSCSPISGHRSVSWYQQTPGQGLQFLFEYFSETQRNKGNFPGRFSGRQFSNSRSEMNVSTLELGDSALYLCASSLEGAGGSTDTQYFGPGTRLTVL.

The CDR3 bases are TGTGCCAGCAGTTACTTTAGGGGGCAAGGAGTCTATGGCTACACCTTC. This sequence encodes CASSYFRGQGVYGYTF. This chain joins TRBV6-5 and TRBJ1-2, with TRBD1 matching 7 bases. V trimming: 1 base; J trimming: 4 bases; junction bases outside the gene matches: 9. The CDR3 has 16 amino acids. Germline CDR1 MNHEY, CDR2 SVGAGI.

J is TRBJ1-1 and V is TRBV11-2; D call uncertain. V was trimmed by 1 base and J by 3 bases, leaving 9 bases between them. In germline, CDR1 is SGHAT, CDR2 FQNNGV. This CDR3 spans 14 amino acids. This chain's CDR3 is CASSLGFGHTEAFF. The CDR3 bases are TGTGCCAGCAGCTTAGGATTCGGGCACACTGAAGCTTTCTTT. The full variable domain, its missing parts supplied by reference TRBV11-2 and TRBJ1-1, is EAGVAQSPRYKIIEKRQSVAFWCNPISGHATLYWYQQILGQGPKLLIQFQNNGVVDDSQLPKDRFSAERLKGVDSTLKIQPAKLEDSAVYLCASSLGFGHTEAFFGQGTRLTVV.

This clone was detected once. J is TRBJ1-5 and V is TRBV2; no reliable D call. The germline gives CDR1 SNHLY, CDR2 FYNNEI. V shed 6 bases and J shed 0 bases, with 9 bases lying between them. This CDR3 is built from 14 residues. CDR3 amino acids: CASRRRSSNQPQHF. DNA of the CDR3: TGTGCCAGCAGGAGGAGGAGTAGCAATCAGCCCCAGCATTTT.

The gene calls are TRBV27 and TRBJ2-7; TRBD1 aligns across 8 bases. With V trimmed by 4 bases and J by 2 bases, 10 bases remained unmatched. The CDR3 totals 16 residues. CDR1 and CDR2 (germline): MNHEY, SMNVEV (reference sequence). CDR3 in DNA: TGTGCCAGCAGTTACCATTCCGGGACAGGAGCCTACGAGCAGTACTTC. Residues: CASSYHSGTGAYEQYF.

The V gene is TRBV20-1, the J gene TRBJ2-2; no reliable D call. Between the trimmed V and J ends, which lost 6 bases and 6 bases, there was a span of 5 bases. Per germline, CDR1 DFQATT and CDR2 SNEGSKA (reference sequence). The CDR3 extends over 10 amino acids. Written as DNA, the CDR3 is TGCAGTGCGCTAGCCGGGGAGCTGTTTTTT. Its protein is CSALAGELFF.

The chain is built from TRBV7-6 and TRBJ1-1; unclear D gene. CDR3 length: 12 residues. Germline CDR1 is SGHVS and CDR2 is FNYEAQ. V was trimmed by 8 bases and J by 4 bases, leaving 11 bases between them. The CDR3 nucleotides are TGTGCCAGCGGTCCAGTGGCCACTGAAGCTTTCTTT. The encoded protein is CASGPVATEAFF.

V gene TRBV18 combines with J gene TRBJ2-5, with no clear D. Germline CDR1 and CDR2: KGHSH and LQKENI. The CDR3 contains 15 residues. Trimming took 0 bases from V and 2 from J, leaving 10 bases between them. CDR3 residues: CASSPPDRPQETQYF. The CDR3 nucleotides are TGTGCCAGCTCACCACCGGACCGCCCTCAAGAGACCCAGTACTTC.

The CDR3, as DNA: TGTGCCAGCAGACCTTTACTGCGGGAGGGTGAAAAACTGTTTTTT. Its protein is CASRPLLREGEKLFF. The chain employs TRBV6-5 and TRBJ1-4; D call uncertain. This CDR3 is built from 15 residues. Germline V gene sequence: CDR1 MNHEY, CDR2 SVGAGI. V was pared by 6 bases and J by 7 bases, with 18 bases between.